Presented here are 2 T cell receptor beta chains from one specimen sequenced in a study of breast tumors, draining lymph nodes, adjacent tissues. Breast cancer patients provided tissue from their axillary draining lymph nodes. In TCRdb, the multiplex PCR reads were re-called with MiXCR into one record per CDR3 protein. The repertoire holds approximately 280,000 distinct CDR3 sequences, with around 30% as singletons. The sequencing sample was made of axillary lymph node tissue. The receptors were sampled from a female donor with breast cancer. Some clones in this sample may be carry-over from other donors' samples.

This clonotype has only one observation. Given a much more abundant clone one base away, this may be a read error. The rearrangement links TRBV5-5 to TRBJ1-2, with D perhaps TRBD1 (6 bases). Germline loops: CDR1 SGHKS, CDR2 YYEKEE (reference sequence). V shed 7 bases and J shed 4 bases, with 23 bases lying between them. This CDR3 has 16 amino acids. This CDR3 reads CASGSQQGSSGYGYTF. The DNA for the CDR3 is TGTGCCAGCGGCTCCCAACAGGGCTCATCGGGCTATGGCTACACCTTC.

This clonotype was detected ten times or more. V usage is TRBV5-5 and J usage is TRBJ2-7, with a tentative D call TRBD1 (6 bases). The CDR3 runs to 14 residues. V was clipped by 1 base and J by 5 bases, with 13 bases between them. The germline CDR1 and CDR2 sequences are SGHKS and YYEKEE (reference sequence). The DNA for the CDR3 is TGTGCCAGCAGCTTGCAGTGGGGGCGGGACGAGCAGTACTTC. Its protein is CASSLQWGRDEQYF. Drawing the rest from reference TRBV5-5 and TRBJ2-7, the complete variable domain is DAGVTQSPTHLIKTRGQQVTLRCSPISGHKSVSWYQQVLGQGPQFIFQYYEKEERGRGNFPDRFSARQFPNYSSELNVNALLLGDSALYLCASSLQWGRDEQYFGPGTRLTVT.